The source of this T cell receptor beta chain is a study of Ad26.COV2.S vaccination and SARS-CoV-2 variants (dated by TCRdb to about 2021). With regard to the full study: Donors in the vaccine arm were drawn from COV1001, a multicentre, randomized, double-blind, placebo-controlled phase I-IIa trial testing Ad26.COV2.S in healthy adults. Ad26.COV2.S was given intramuscularly at 5x10^10 or 1x10^11 viral particles, as a single shot or as two shots 56 days apart. TCRbeta repertoire sequencing was used to assess the specificity and breadth of SARS-CoV-2-reactive T cell receptors after Ad26.COV2.S vaccination. A total of 32 samples were included in the TCR-sequenced set, comprising roughly 19 Ad26.COV2.S vaccine recipients, 5 placebo recipients and 8 SARS-CoV-2 convalescent individuals. Participants in the trial were split at random into five groups of five each, receiving low-dose or high-dose Ad26.COV2.S once or twice, or else placebo on both occasions. Investigators did not know the trial group allocation while performing experiments and assessing outcomes. The research as a whole found: Spike-specific TCR breadth was higher in Ad26.COV2.S recipients than in placebo recipients (P = 0.0014). The authors noted that total T cell responses may have been underestimated by the TCR breadth and depth analyses. Non-spike TCR breadth was comparable between vaccine and placebo recipients, consistent with the vaccine containing only spike. The study lacked the statistical power to compare responses across vaccine doses or regimens. Substantial breadth of spike-specific CD8+ and CD4+ T cell responses was reported after vaccination.

TCRbeta CDR3 regions were sequenced with the immunoSEQ Assay. After extraction, genomic DNA underwent amplification by bias-controlled multiplex PCR, followed by high-throughput sequencing. In the original analysis: Collapsing and filtering of sequences were performed to quantify the absolute abundance of each unique TCRbeta CDR3 region. T cell fraction was estimated by normalization of TCRbeta template counts to usable DNA, with usable DNA being measured through amplification of reference genes present in all nucleated cells. Repertoire TCRs were annotated as SARS-CoV-2-specific when V gene, CDR3 amino acid sequence and J gene were exactly matched to a known reactive TCR set. The reference SARS-CoV-2 TCR set was derived from MIRA and filtered for enrichment in COVID-19-positive ImmuneCODE repertoires, a step that removed public or cross-reactive TCRs. Based on the MIRA antigens, annotated TCRs were further analysed at the level of specific ORF or position within ORF. Depth was the summed frequency of annotated unique rearrangements, while breadth was defined as annotated unique rearrangements over total unique productive rearrangements. Two-sided Wilcoxon rank-sum tests were applied when comparing TCR breadth between groups. TCRdb's version of the immuneACCESS table is confined to in-frame rearrangements and falls short of the full clone set. An unresolved V gene accounts for under half of the shortfall where checked; the remainder is of unknown origin. D and trimming were read from the DNA, whereas the V and J calls and clone size are those reported in that table. The sample contains around 340,000 clones, 88% of them found a single time. About 6.4% of the sample goes to the ten largest clones.

What the treatment or condition label conveys for this sample: roughly 20 received Ad26.COV2.S at low or high dose, single or two shots; about five received placebo; per-sample allocation not given. Repertoires of vaccine and placebo recipients were sequenced from samples taken on day 63 after the first injection. Cohort 1b enrolled about two dozen adults aged 18-55 years at a single site in Boston, USA, between 29 July and 7 August 2020. As a vaccine, Ad26.COV2.S was a replication-incompetent adenovirus type 26 vector that expressed a prefusion-stabilized SARS-CoV-2 spike protein derived from the original Wuhan strain. Ends trimmed: V by 6 bases, J by 5 bases; bases unmatched to a gene: 9. CDR1 and CDR2 (MNHEY, SVGEGT) derive from the germline V gene. The CDR3 numbers 15 residues from cysteine through phenylalanine. This entry keeps only the CDR3 DNA: 45 bases, framed from base 1. Note on this clone: The clone's antigen remains unknown. No clone much larger than this one lies a single base away; base qualities are absent.

The rearranged chain carries TRBV6-2 or TRBV6-3 and TRBJ2-1, and TRBD2 matches 8 of the central bases. Source: peripheral blood, taken in a trial of Ad26.COV2.S vaccine versus placebo. This TCR derives from a person between 18 and 59 years old who received the Ad26.COV2.S COVID-19 vaccine or a placebo. The nucleotide sequence reads TGTGCCAGCAGCCCCCTCACGGGAGGGCACAATGAGCAGTTCTTC. Translated, it reads CASSPLTGGHNEQFF.